These 22 T cell receptor beta chains originate from one sample sequenced in a study of beta chain features in type 1 diabetes. Isolated RNA was reverse transcribed in full, so expressed TCRB transcripts were sequenced. The table came from immunoSEQ multiplex PCR; TCRdb's copy has only in-frame clones and leaves some out. The profile covers about 250,000 clones, with over 12% appearing a single time and roughly 0.024% taken by the ten largest. The sample consisted of naive CD4+ T cells from blood. The receptors originated from a woman between 40 and 55 years old in good health.

This clone was observed a handful of times. V usage is TRBV5-1 and J usage is TRBJ2-7, with 8 bases aligning to TRBD2. The CDR3 is 13 amino acids. The germline CDR1 and CDR2 sequences are SGHRS and YFSETQ. The V and J ends lost 1 base and 5 bases, in that order; junction bases with no gene match: 2. The CDR3 sequence is CASSLPGGDEQYF. For the CDR3, the DNA is TGCGCCAGCAGCTTGCCGGGGGGGGACGAGCAGTACTTC.

The rearrangement joins TRBV18 to TRBJ1-1; D may be TRBD1 (5 bases). CDR3 length: 11 amino acids. V was cut by 10 bases and J by 7 bases, with 13 bases left in between. The V gene's germline CDR1 is KGHSH and CDR2 LQKENI. The CDR3 protein is CATAGGGEAFF. CDR3 in DNA: TGTGCCACCGCGGGGGGGGGTGAAGCTTTCTTT.

This clone has more than one count but fewer than ten. The chain uses TRBV5-6 and TRBJ1-4; TRBD1 matches at 8 bases. Germline loops: CDR1 SGHDT, CDR2 YYEEEE. The CDR3 is made up of 13 amino acids. With V trimmed by 7 bases and J by 2 bases, 1 base remained unmatched. CDR3 amino acids: CASHRGTNEKLFF. The CDR3, as DNA: TGTGCCAGCCACAGGGGGACTAATGAAAAACTGTTTTTT.

V gene TRBV7-9 combines with J gene TRBJ1-4; the D is unclear. The CDR3 contains 14 residues. The V gene lost 2 bases and the J gene lost 0 bases, with 4 bases spanning the gap. The V gene's germline CDR1 is SEHNR and CDR2 FQNEAQ (reference sequence). In DNA form, the CDR3 reads TGTGCCAGCAGCTTACAAACAACTAATGAAAAACTGTTTTTT. It encodes CASSLQTTNEKLFF.

The gene calls are TRBV5-1 and TRBJ1-1; 8 bases are shared with TRBD1. The V gene end was trimmed by 1 base and the J gene end by 4 bases; junction bases not matched to a gene: 9. From germline, CDR1 is SGHRS and CDR2 YFSETQ. The CDR3 runs 16 residues. The CDR3 DNA follows: TGCGCCAGCAGCTTGCTAGCTGGACAGGGCGCCACTGAAGCTTTCTTT. This encodes CASSLLAGQGATEAFF.

The rearrangement uses TRBV29-1 and TRBJ2-1, with 8 bases fitting TRBD2. This CDR3 spans 15 amino acids. Germline V gene lookup returns CDR1 SQVTM and CDR2 ANQGSEA. Unmatched junction bases numbered 14, after V lost 5 bases and J lost 8 bases. The CDR3 region is CSVNALSGVPHEQFF. The CDR3 nucleotides read TGCAGCGTTAACGCTCTTAGCGGGGTTCCCCATGAGCAGTTCTTC.

The chain couples TRBV5-4 to TRBJ2-2; 10 bases match TRBD1. The trim removed 3 bases at V and 5 bases at J, leaving 4 bases unmatched. Germline CDR1 SGHNT, CDR2 YYREEE (reference sequence). There are 15 residues in the CDR3. The CDR3 DNA sequence: TGTGCCAGCAGCTCAAGACAGGGGGCTACCGGGGAGCTGTTTTTT. This encodes CASSSRQGATGELFF.

The rearrangement uses TRBV4-3 and TRBJ1-2, with 9 nucleotides matching TRBD1. CDR3 length equals 13 residues. J was trimmed by 6 bases and V by 6 bases; bases with no gene match: 5. The germline gives CDR1 LGHNA, CDR2 YSLEER. CDR3 loop: CASSPTGGDGYTF. As DNA, the CDR3 is TGCGCCAGCAGTCCCACAGGGGGCGATGGCTACACCTTC.

This clone came up a few times. The V call is TRBV25-1, the J call TRBJ2-2; possibly TRBD1 for D (6 bases). CDR1 MGHDK and CDR2 SYGVNS come from the germline V gene. V was trimmed by 6 bases and J by 0 bases, leaving 8 bases between them. The CDR3 is 14 amino acids. Written as DNA, the CDR3 is TGTGCCAGCAGCCAGGGGACGAACACCGGGGAGCTGTTTTTT. It translates to CASSQGTNTGELFF.

The chain recombines TRBV6-5 with TRBJ2-7, with 7 bases fitting TRBD1. With 6 bases clipped from V and 3 bases from J, the junction kept 5 bases outside the gene matches. The CDR3 is made up of 13 amino acids. CDR1 MNHEY and CDR2 SVGAGI come from the germline V gene. The CDR3 bases are TGTGCCAGCAGACTTAGACAGGGCTACGAGCAGTACTTC. Translating gives CASRLRQGYEQYF.

This clone has more than one count but fewer than ten. The chain combines TRBV5-1 with TRBJ2-1; D may be TRBD1 (6 bases). Germline assignment: CDR1 SGHRS and CDR2 YFSETQ. The CDR3 length is 19 residues. Trimming removed 4 bases from V and 6 bases from J, with 29 bases in between. The chain's CDR3 is CASSQGDTPAPSSSNEQFF. For the CDR3, the DNA is TGCGCCAGCAGCCAAGGGGACACCCCAGCCCCAAGCTCTAGCAATGAGCAGTTCTTC. The variable domain in full, with the rest retrieved from reference TRBV5-1 and TRBJ2-1, is KAGVTQTPRYLIKTRGQQVTLSCSPISGHRSVSWYQQTPGQGLQFLFEYFSETQRNKGNFPGRFSGRQFSNSRSEMNVSTLELGDSALYLCASSQGDTPAPSSSNEQFFGPGTRLTVL.

The chain uses TRBV7-8 and TRBJ1-6; 10 positions agree with TRBD1. The CDR3 has 19 residues. Germline V gene lookup returns CDR1 SGHVS and CDR2 FQNEAQ. J was trimmed by 6 bases and V by 1 base; bases with no gene match: 12. The CDR3 sequence is CASSLEGQGGVGRNSPLHF. The CDR3 DNA reads as TGTGCCAGCAGCTTAGAAGGACAGGGGGGTGTCGGTCGTAATTCACCCCTCCACTTT.

This clone appeared a few times. The chain has TRBV5-6 and TRBJ1-6; D gene ambiguous. The CDR3 is made up of 12 amino acids. Germline V lookup: CDR1 SGHDT, CDR2 YYEEEE. Trimming cost V 2 bases and J 10 bases, with 7 bases left between them. The DNA of the CDR3 is TGTGCCAGCAGCTTCCTGTCCTCACCCCTCCACTTT. It translates to CASSFLSSPLHF.

This chain links TRBV5-1 with TRBJ2-5, with no clear D. CDR3 length: 15 residues. V shed 0 bases and J shed 6 bases, with 15 bases lying between them. Looked up from germline, CDR1 is SGHRS and CDR2 is YFSETQ. CDR3 nucleotide sequence: TGCGCCAGCAGCTTGGACAGCTCCCGAGCAAAGACCCAGTACTTC. This sequence encodes CASSLDSSRAKTQYF. Full variable domain (outside the CDR3, taken from reference TRBV5-1 and TRBJ2-5): KAGVTQTPRYLIKTRGQQVTLSCSPISGHRSVSWYQQTPGQGLQFLFEYFSETQRNKGNFPGRFSGRQFSNSRSEMNVSTLELGDSALYLCASSLDSSRAKTQYFGPGTRLLVL.

This clone showed up just a few times. V is TRBV11-2 and J is TRBJ2-5; 11 bases match TRBD1. Germline-derived CDR1 and CDR2 are SGHAT and FQNNGV. The CDR3 has 14 residues. J gave up 3 bases and V 6 bases, and 3 bases lay outside the gene matches. CDR3 loop: CASSRDRGEETQYF. CDR3 nucleotides: TGTGCCAGCAGTCGGGACAGGGGGGAAGAGACCCAGTACTTC.

The rearrangement joins TRBV11-1 to TRBJ2-2; 10 bases are a match to TRBD2. Germline V gene data show CDR1 as SGHAT and CDR2 as FQDESV (reference sequence). Trimming removed 6 bases from V and 7 bases from J; junction bases left unmatched: 14. This CDR3 has 17 residues. CDR3 amino acids: CASRSSGSGGASGELFF. In DNA, the CDR3 is TGTGCCAGCAGGTCCTCGGGGAGCGGGGGGGCCAGCGGGGAGCTGTTTTTT.

The chain recombines TRBV5-8 with TRBJ1-2; D is ambiguous. V lost 2 bases to trimming and J lost 4 bases, with 6 bases between them. Germline assignment: CDR1 SGHTS and CDR2 YDEGEE. CDR3 size: 12 residues. This chain's CDR3 is CASSFGLYGYTF. The CDR3 nucleotides are TGTGCCAGCAGCTTTGGACTCTATGGCTACACCTTC.

This clone was recorded a few times. The J gene is TRBJ1-4, the V gene TRBV7-2; a weak D match, TRBD1 (6 bases). V lost 3 bases to trimming and J lost 2 bases, with 10 bases between them. The germline V gene has CDR1 SGHTA and CDR2 FQGNSA. This CDR3 contains 15 residues. CDR3 sequence reads: CASSFSGATNEKLFF. The CDR3 DNA sequence: TGTGCCAGCAGCTTTTCAGGGGCTACTAATGAAAAACTGTTTTTT.

The chain recombines TRBV19 with TRBJ1-2, with 7 bases aligning to TRBD1. Looked up from germline, CDR1 is LNHDA and CDR2 is SQIVND (reference sequence). The CDR3 is made up of 15 amino acids. Losses at the gene ends were 6 bases for V and 5 bases for J; bases not matched to a gene: 12. Written as DNA, the CDR3 is TGTGCCAGTAGCGTCCCGGGACAGTGGCATTATGGCTACACCTTC. It yields the protein CASSVPGQWHYGYTF.

The V call is TRBV29-1, the J call TRBJ1-3; D gene uncertain. CDR1 is SQVTM, CDR2 ANQGSEA, per germline. The germline V and J ends were trimmed by 6 bases and 0 bases, with 9 bases remaining between them. The CDR3 is 13 amino acids. CDR3 residues: CSVGGHSGNTIYF. The DNA for the CDR3 is TGCAGCGTCGGCGGGCACTCTGGAAACACCATATATTTT. The full variable domain, its missing parts supplied by reference TRBV29-1 and TRBJ1-3, is SAVISQKPSRDICQRGTSLTIQCQVDSQVTMMFWYRQQPGQSLTLIATANQGSEATYESGFVIDKFPISRPNLTFSTLTVSNMSPEDSSIYLCSVGGHSGNTIYFGEGSWLTVV.

This clone came up many times. One end of the junction is discordant with germline, which a read error may explain. The V gene is TRBV7-9, the J gene TRBJ1-1; D possibly corresponds to TRBD1 (6 bases). CDR3 length: 12 residues. Germline V gives CDR1 SEHNR, CDR2 FQNEAQ (reference sequence). This chain's CDR3 is CASSPELDSRPF. The CDR3 coding sequence is TGTGCCAGCAGCCCTGAGCTGGACAGCCGACCGTTT.

The rearrangement joins TRBV7-2 to TRBJ2-3; 7 bases align to TRBD2. This CDR3 spans 17 amino acids. V shed 1 base, J shed 2 bases, and the junction held 9 bases outside the gene matches. CDR1 is SGHTA and CDR2 is FQGNSA in the germline V gene. CDR3 nucleotide sequence: TGTGCCAGCAGCTTAGGCTCGCTGGCGGGAGTCACAGATACGCAGTATTTT. This sequence encodes CASSLGSLAGVTDTQYF.